This T cell receptor beta chain was identified in a study of technical replicates of blood from a handful of donors. The method was immunoSEQ multiplex PCR; TCRdb's version includes in-frame clones alone and lacks a portion of them. There are more than 90,000 clones in the sample; approximately 94% occur only once, and approximately 0.2% lies in the top ten. The germline V gene has CDR1 MNHEY and CDR2 SMNVEV (reference sequence). This CDR3 spans 14 amino acids. Trimming took 3 bases from V and 6 from J; bases not matched to a gene: 5. The sample consisted of T cells isolated from PBMCs. The TCR was taken from a human donor in good health. This sequence joins TRBV27 and TRBJ2-3, with 8 bases identical to TRBD1. This chain's CDR3 is CASSFLGTGDTQYF. CDR3 sequence (DNA): TGTGCCAGCAGTTTTTTGGGGACAGGTGATACGCAGTATTTT.